This TCR beta chain was observed in a study of blood T cell repertoires in COVID-19. Study summary: From the United States, Italy and Spain came samples of acute and convalescent COVID-19. In each case, the material was cDNA or gDNA derived from T cells, B-cell-depleted T cells, or PBMCs.

Per the authors' pipeline: Amplification with reference gene primers provided the estimates of nucleated cell counts. Data came from immunoSEQ multiplex PCR; TCRdb stores just in-frame clones and leaves some out. Clonal size and the V and J genes are those of that table, whereas D and trimming came from the DNA. The data contain about 120,000 clones, about 90% of them singletons. Germline assignment: CDR1 LNHDA and CDR2 SQIVND (reference sequence). Trimming pared 7 bases from V and 5 bases from J, leaving 18 bases between. The CDR3 covers 15 residues. The chain couples TRBV19 to TRBJ1-5, with D tentatively TRBD1 (5 bases). Sequencing was performed on peripheral blood. The receptor comes from a woman between 65 and 79 years old with acute or convalescent COVID-19. The CDR3 loop is CASNKGAGWDQPQHF. CDR3 nucleotide sequence: TGTGCCAGTAACAAAGGGGCAGGGTGGGATCAGCCCCAGCATTTT.